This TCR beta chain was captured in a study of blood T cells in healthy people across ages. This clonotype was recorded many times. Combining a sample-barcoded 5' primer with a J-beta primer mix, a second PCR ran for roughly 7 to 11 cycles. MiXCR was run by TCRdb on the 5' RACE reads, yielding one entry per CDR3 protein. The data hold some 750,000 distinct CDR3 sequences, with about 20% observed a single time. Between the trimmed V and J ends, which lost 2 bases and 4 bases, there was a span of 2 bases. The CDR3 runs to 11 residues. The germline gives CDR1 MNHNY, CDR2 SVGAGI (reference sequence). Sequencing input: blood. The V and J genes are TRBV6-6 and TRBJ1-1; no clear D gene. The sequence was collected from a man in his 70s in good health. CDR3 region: CASSYTTEAFF. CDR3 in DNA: TGTGCCAGCAGTTACACCACTGAAGCTTTCTTT.